This TCR beta chain was sequenced during a study of technical replicates of blood from a handful of donors. Here immunoSEQ multiplex PCR was the method, and the copy in TCRdb shows in-frame clones only, minus some. In the table there are some 78,000 clones, approximately 93% of which are singletons. V was clipped by 10 bases and J by 0 bases; unmatched bases: 8. This CDR3 spans 15 amino acids. The germline V gene encodes CDR1 SGHNT and CDR2 YYREEE (reference sequence). This receptor was obtained from a human donor in good health. The rearrangement links TRBV5-4 to TRBJ2-1, with 9 positions matching TRBD2. The sample taken for sequencing was T cells isolated from PBMCs. The CDR3 DNA sequence: TGTGCCCATCGGACTAGCGCGAGCTCCTACAATGAGCAGTTCTTC. Translation gives CAHRTSASSYNEQFF.